Listed below are T cell receptor beta chains from one sample, sequenced in a study of blood T cells in healthy people across ages. TCRdb called the 5' RACE reads again in MiXCR, with one record for every CDR3 protein. The data contain 1 million to 1.2 million distinct CDR3 sequences, roughly two fifths of them singletons. The sample taken for sequencing was blood. The receptor set was obtained from a man between 18 and 29 years old in good health. Each CDR3 is given with its conserved first and last residue. A D gene is named only where the DNA matches it firmly. Part of the rows lack a size; the others show once, few, many or a class for expanded clones.

j_call	d_call	clone_size	v_call	cdr3_nt	cdr3_aa
TRBJ2-7	NA	many	TRBV29-1	TGCAGCGTTGAAGGCTACTACGAGCAGTACTTC	CSVEGYYEQYF
TRBJ1-2	TRBD1	few	TRBV2	TGTGCCAGCAGTGAAACGGGGACAGGCCTTAACTATGGCTACACCTTC	CASSETGTGLNYGYTF
TRBJ1-6	NA	NA	TRBV27	TGTGCCAGCAGTCGAGGGGCCTATTCACCCCTCCACTTT	CASSRGAYSPLHF
TRBJ2-7	TRBD2	once	TRBV7-2	TGTGCCAGCAGCCAGGGACTAGCGGGGGGCTCCAATGAGCAGTACTTC	CASSQGLAGGSNEQYF
TRBJ1-1	TRBD1	few	TRBV29-1	TGCAGCGTTGGGTGGACAGGGACTAACACTGAAGCTTTCTTT	CSVGWTGTNTEAFF
TRBJ1-4	TRBD1	few	TRBV6-1	TGTGCCAGCCAGACAGGGCCGAACTATAATGAAAAACTGTTTTTT	CASQTGPNYNEKLFF
TRBJ2-1	NA	NA	TRBV6-2/TRBV6-3	TGTGCCAGCAGTTCTGGGACTTACCCACCCGACTACAATGAGCAGTTCTTC	CASSSGTYPPDYNEQFF
TRBJ1-2	NA	few	TRBV28	TGTGCCAGCAACCCGCCCAGATCTTTAGCTAACTATGGCTACACCTTC	CASNPPRSLANYGYTF
TRBJ2-2	NA	few	TRBV7-7	TGTGCTAGCAGCTTGGGGGACGGACCGAACACCGGGGAGCTGTTTTTT	CASSLGDGPNTGELFF
TRBJ2-7	NA	NA	TRBV4-2	TGTGCCAGCAGCCCCATCTTGGGGGCCATCTACGAGCAGTACTTC	CASSPILGAIYEQYF
TRBJ2-4	TRBD1	NA	TRBV10-3	TGTGCCATCAGTAACAGGGGAAACATTCAGTACTTC	CAISNRGNIQYF
TRBJ2-3	TRBD2	once	TRBV12-3/TRBV12-4	TGTGCCAGCAGCTCTAGCGGGGGGCAGACAGATACGCAGTATTTT	CASSSSGGQTDTQYF
TRBJ2-5	NA	few	TRBV7-2	TGTGCCAGCAGCAGACTCCGGGGTCCAGAGACCCAGTACTTC	CASSRLRGPETQYF
TRBJ1-1	NA	NA	TRBV11-1	TGTGCCAGCAGCCATGGACTAAAAAACACTGAAGCTTTCTTT	CASSHGLKNTEAFF
TRBJ2-2	NA	few	TRBV7-2	TGTGCCAGCAGCCTCCTCGGACAGAGGGTATCCGGGGAGCTGTTTTTT	CASSLLGQRVSGELFF
TRBJ1-1	NA	few	TRBV5-1	TGCGCCAGCAGCTTAGGTGACAGGTGGAACACTGAAGCTTTCTTT	CASSLGDRWNTEAFF
TRBJ2-3	NA	few	TRBV11-1	TGTGCCAGCAGCCGGTTGGGGTTCGCAGATACGCAGTATTTT	CASSRLGFADTQYF
TRBJ2-2	NA	NA	TRBV25-1	TGTGCCAGCAGTGACTATTCAAACACCGGGGAGCTGTTTTTT	CASSDYSNTGELFF
TRBJ2-1	TRBD1	few	TRBV29-1	TGCAGCGCTGGTGGGACAGGACCCTACAATGAGCAGTTCTTC	CSAGGTGPYNEQFF
TRBJ2-1	TRBD1	NA	TRBV15	TGTGCCACCCGTTTTGGACAGGGGGCCTACAATGAGCAGTTCTTC	CATRFGQGAYNEQFF
TRBJ2-3	NA	many	TRBV4-3	TGCGCCAGCAGCCAAAACAGGGATTCAGATACGCAGTATTTT	CASSQNRDSDTQYF
TRBJ2-3	TRBD2	NA	TRBV28	TGTGCCAGCAGGAAGCGGGGGGGCACAGATACGCAGTATTTT	CASRKRGGTDTQYF
TRBJ2-3	NA	NA	TRBV29-1	TGCAGCGTTGAAGCAGCCCGGGACTTCAATACGCAGTATTTT	CSVEAARDFNTQYF
TRBJ1-2	NA	few	TRBV24-1	TGTGCCACCAGTGCGGCCAGAGGCTATGGCTACACCTTC	CATSAARGYGYTF
TRBJ2-1	NA	NA	TRBV5-5	TGTGCCAGCAGCTTGGCAGCCGGTCTCCACAATGAGCAGTTCTTC	CASSLAAGLHNEQFF
TRBJ2-7	NA	NA	TRBV5-6	TGTGCCAGCAGCGGCTCTTGGGGGTCCCGCGAGCAGTACTTC	CASSGSWGSREQYF
TRBJ2-1	NA	many	TRBV7-2	TGTGCCAGCAGCCCGGGACATAGCTCCTACAATGAGCAGTTCTTC	CASSPGHSSYNEQFF
TRBJ1-2	NA	NA	TRBV20-1	TGCAGTGGAGGGGACAACCCTAACTATGGCTACACCTTC	CSGGDNPNYGYTF
TRBJ1-1	TRBD1	NA	TRBV29-1	TGCAGCGCTTTCGGACAGGGGCACACTGAAGCTTTCTTT	CSAFGQGHTEAFF
TRBJ1-5	NA	NA	TRBV28	TGTGCCAGCAGTTACCGGGACAATCCTCAGCCCCAGCATTTT	CASSYRDNPQPQHF
TRBJ1-2	NA	NA	TRBV25-1	TGTGCCAGCAGTGACGGGGGCGCAAATGGCTACACCTTC	CASSDGGANGYTF
TRBJ2-7	NA	few	TRBV29-1	TGCAGCGTTGACAGTGGGCTACAGGTACCCTACGAGCAGTACTTC	CSVDSGLQVPYEQYF
TRBJ1-6	NA	NA	TRBV27	TGTGCCAGCCGAGGTGGCCCCGCTAGTTCACCCCTCCACTTT	CASRGGPASSPLHF
TRBJ1-1	NA	NA	TRBV7-2	TGTGCCAGCAGCCGTGCAGACGACACTGAAGCTTTCTTT	CASSRADDTEAFF
TRBJ2-7	TRBD1	NA	TRBV3-1	TGTGCCAGCAGCCGAAGGACAGGTAGCTACGAGCAGTACTTC	CASSRRTGSYEQYF
TRBJ1-4	NA	once	TRBV9	TGTGCCAGCAGCGTATCAGGGTTTAATGAAAAACTGTTTTTT	CASSVSGFNEKLFF
TRBJ1-2	NA	NA	TRBV6-2/TRBV6-3	TGTGCCAGCAGTTACGCGGAGAGGGGCTACACCTTC	CASSYAERGYTF
TRBJ2-1	NA	NA	TRBV11-2	TGTGCCAGCAGCGTGGGTAGGGAAAACAATGAGCAGTTCTTC	CASSVGRENNEQFF
TRBJ2-2	TRBD2	few	TRBV12-3/TRBV12-4	TGTGCCAGCAAGACTAGCGGGGGGGGTTCGAACACCGGGGAGCTGTTTTTT	CASKTSGGGSNTGELFF